This T cell receptor (beta chain) was profiled in a study of cytomegalovirus exposure and HLA in healthy donors (dated by TCRdb to about 2017). Broadly, across the study: According to an earlier analysis of around 600 of the donors, about 179 million T cells yielded some 110 million unique TCR beta sequences and around 300 Gb of sequence data. Of the roughly 420 genotyped donors, less than 85% were placed in the genetic ancestry cluster associated with self-reported Caucasian donors. Donor age, sex, ethnicity and CMV serostatus were compiled alongside the repertoire data. All discovery cohort repertoires had been generated using a single sequencing platform. To decide whether each TCR beta V gene segment behaved as functional or pseudogenic, an earlier analysis of approximately 620 of the donors relied on high-throughput TCR beta sequencing. Typing coverage varied by locus: 629-630 donors for A, B, C, DRB1 and DQB1; more than 500 for DQA1; about 570 for DPA1; 450 to 480 for DPB1. In the later analysis, no new phenotypic data were used to find candidate immune exposures; instead, reliance was placed on TCR beta sequences and their occurrence across donors. The study used immunosequencing to profile the T cell repertoires of 666 subjects and linked those repertoires to cytomegalovirus serostatus. Besides the first cohort of about 730 subjects, a separate validation cohort made up of 120 different subjects was used. Class I and class II HLA loci were covered by the typing at four-digit resolution. The study aimed to test whether signatures of past pathogen exposure could be identified by cataloging public T cell receptors. About 320 gigabases of sequencing data and 80 million or so unique TCR sequences were included in an early release covering roughly 600 HLA-typed donors. On average, around 200,000 unique TCR beta nucleotide sequences were sequenced per donor among a few hundred genotyped donors of the cohort, with 15% to 20% of those sequences being non-productive. A later analysis re-analyzed previously published TCR beta repertoires from 550 to 700 donors and added high-resolution HLA genotyping to study TCR occurrence patterns. Roughly 5 DR-DQ haplotypes were treated as single units for association and clustering because of strong linkage in the cohort. To predict cytomegalovirus infection status, the study combined high-throughput TCR immunosequencing, statistical association of individual TCRs with disease status, and machine learning. A later genetic analysis used genome-wide SNP genotypes for about 60% of the roughly 700 donors, treating that subset as a discovery cohort.

With regard to this clone: There is no known antigen for this receptor.

What the work shows at the level of the full study, not this receptor alone: Most TCR sequences were seen in very few donors, while some public TCRs were found in many individuals. Immune exposure information for the cohort was limited to CMV serostatus. In a later analysis, HLA-associated TCR beta chains were found to be more clonally expanded and to have lower generation probabilities than equally common non-associated chains. Broadly in line with IMGT annotations, most TCR beta V segments showed up in productive rearrangements about 87% or about 30% of the time in an earlier analysis of 587 of the donors. Presence/absence analyses assumed roughly uniform sequencing depth across donors, an assumption that may not hold. A later analysis found that TCR association rates varied across HLA loci, with DRB1 alleles showing the most associated TCRs and HLA-C alleles the fewest. Some IMGT-functional V segments, including TRBV6-2 and TRBV6-3, could not be told apart with the 87-base-pair reads, so those segments were excluded. This cohort had only TCR beta chains sequenced, and the lack of alpha or paired-chain data limited which features could be detected. A further reported finding was that TCR beta sequences accurately predicted the HLA-A and HLA-B alleles for most subjects in the first cohort. Correlated functional status among segregating V segments might reflect linkage disequilibrium, but an unknown experimental factor could not be ruled out. Three of the identified cytomegalovirus-associated TCR beta chains were confirmed in vitro to be specific for cytomegalovirus antigens. In a later analysis, several top co-occurrence clusters were reported to appear linked to parvovirus B19, influenza, CMV and Epstein-Barr virus. A group of highly shared sequence variants was considered likely to be a technical artifact of the sequencing pipeline. Most CMV-associated TCR beta chains appeared to be HLA-restricted in a later analysis, and the HLA associations seemed to be driven largely by CMV exposure. The authors suggested that the approach could potentially be extended to other disease states and immunological phenotypes. Assigning TCR associations to individual alleles was difficult when HLA alleles, especially DR and DQ, strongly co-occurred. The earlier analysis of approximately 590 of the donors excluded roughly 17 rarely observed V segments, including chromosome 9 orphons, because counts were too low. The study gave a list of 150 to 200 TCR beta chains associated with cytomegalovirus. In a later genetic analysis, fewer N-insertions in productive TCRs were reported among donors in an Asian-associated ancestry cluster than the approximately 710-donor mean. In a later genetic analysis, a missense DCLRE1C variant was associated with V-gene and J-gene trimming of TCR beta chains, and the association was replicated in an independent cohort. The classifier was reported to diagnose cytomegalovirus status with high specificity and sensitivity in both the original and validation cohorts. HLA typing was unavailable for some donors at each locus, so association tests used only the typed subset. A later analysis associated roughly 17,000 TCR beta sequences with specific HLA alleles at a false discovery rate of 0.05.

The cohort consisted of hundreds of healthy bone marrow donors. At the time of sampling, all cohort members were nominally healthy, though unrecorded immune exposures were likely present. The donor was CMV seropositive and belonged to the group of a few hundred seropositive cohort members. A peripheral blood sample was provided by each donor, and peripheral blood mononuclear cells were used for TCR beta sequencing. The Qiagen DNeasy Blood Extraction Kit was used to extract genomic DNA from the blood cell samples. The library was prepared using the immunoSEQ multiplex PCR assay. For the multiplex PCR, a mixture combining 60 forward primers for TCR Vbeta segments and 13 reverse primers for TCR Jbeta segments was used. Amplification of the CDR3 region of rearranged TCR beta genes was performed with a multiplex PCR assay on genomic DNA. The amplified TCR beta libraries were sequenced on the Illumina HiSeq System as 87-base-pair reads. Per the authors' processing: A later analysis tallied around 82 million unique TCR beta chains across the 666 repertoires, and around 9.9 million of those chains were shared by two or more donors. A nearest-neighbor algorithm error-corrected the raw reads and collapsed the reads into unique sequences, merging closely related sequences to remove PCR and sequencing errors. CDR3 sequences were aligned to IMGT reference sequences to assign V, D and J gene segments. For a sequence to be retained, at least a six-nucleotide match to both a V gene segment and a J gene segment was required. Rearrangements were called productive when the CDR3 lacked stop codons and stayed in frame with V and J; all others were non-productive. Following IMGT convention, CDR3 was defined as the stretch from the second conserved V-encoded cysteine up to the conserved J-encoded phenylalanine. The earlier analysis of fewer than 700 of the donors excluded sequences that lacked an unambiguous match to a single V gene segment. In an earlier analysis of several hundred of the donors, V segments were called functional above 56.7% productive rearrangements and were called segregating when the between-donor standard deviation exceeded 5%. A statistical classification framework was built to diagnose cytomegalovirus status from the catalog of TCR beta chain sequences. In a later analysis, V and J genes were assigned by comparing TCR nucleotide sequences against IMGT/GENE-DB human TR gene sequences. Using the TCRdist pipeline, a later analysis assigned CDR3 sequences along with most-parsimonious VDJ recombination scenarios. A later analysis defined each TCR beta chain by its CDR3 amino acid sequence plus V-gene family, and excluded reads lacking a unique V-gene family. To address suspected cross-contamination and a sequencing artifact, a later analysis removed under 600 highly shared, low-generation-probability nucleotide sequences. In a later analysis, a clonal expansion index for each public chain was calculated from normalized within-repertoire ranks of inferred template counts. In a later analysis, generation probabilities were computed with a VDJ recombination model fitted to out-of-frame rearrangements, and the resulting probabilities were checked against IGoR. A later analysis scored TCR-TCR, TCR-HLA and TCR-CMV co-occurrence with hypergeometric tests, applying a repertoire-size bias correction to TCR pairs. A later analysis estimated false discovery rates by permuting HLA or CMV assignments 20 times. A later analysis grouped co-occurring TCRs with DBSCAN, adding TCRdist sequence similarity when clustering within HLA-allele-positive subsets. Co-occurrence clustering excluded repertoires with fewer than 30,000 or more than 120,000 public chains, plus five with anomalous nucleotide sharing. TCRdb took this table from immuneACCESS and kept in-frame rearrangements with V and J called. Such tables lack part of the clones; where checked against another copy, unresolved V genes explain under half of the gap, and the rest is unexplained. V and J calls and clone size are those listed in that table; D and trimming were worked out from the DNA. This sample's listing comprises 85,000 to 90,000 clones. The leading ten clones occupy approximately 15% of the sample.

From V the trimming removes 3 bases and from J it removes 4 bases, while the gene matches leave 15 bases of the junction unaccounted for. The CDR3 holds 17 amino acids from the cysteine to the phenylalanine. This entry keeps only the CDR3 DNA: 51 bases, framed from base 1. Per the germline V gene (reference sequence), GTSNPN is the CDR1 and SVGIG is the CDR2. The receptor comes from a man aged 50 or older in good health and CMV-seropositive. Sequencing was done on a sample of PBMCs. This sequence uses TRBV30 and TRBJ1-2; 9 bases in the junction line up with TRBD1. The nucleotides read TGTGCCTGGAGGACGAAGATCGGACAGGGGAACATCTATGGCTACACCTTC. Translated, this is CAWRTKIGQGNIYGYTF. The entire variable domain, with the stretches around the CDR3 drawn from the reference TRBV30 and TRBJ1-2 proteins, is SQTIHQWPATLVQPVGSPLSLECTVEGTSNPNLYWYRQAAGRGLQLLFYSVGIGQISSEVPQNLSASRPQDRQFILSSKKLLLSDSGFYLCAWRTKIGQGNIYGYTFGSGTRLTVV.